Listed here is a single TCR beta chain. Its specificity is unknown. The data originate from a study of a mutant IDH1 vaccine in newly diagnosed glioma. The study, taken as a whole, reports: Researchers report vaccine-induced immune responses in 93.3% of patients.

Method: immunoSEQ multiplex PCR; TCRdb's copy keeps in-frame clones and lacks some. This table holds some 57,000 clones, 76% found once. Sample time point: week 47, end of study. All doses held 300 ug of mutant IDH1 20-mer peptide, with topical imiquimod. Patients received eight vaccinations in weeks 1, 3, 5, 7, 11, 15, 19, 23. The clonotype originates from a woman aged 40 to 50 with glioma. Some clones in this sample may be carry-over from other donors' samples. The input for sequencing was PBMCs, taken from a glioma patient whose treatment included an IDH1 peptide vaccine.

CDR3 DNA sequence: TGTGCCACCAGCAGGAGGTTAGGGGGAGAGACCCAGTACTTC. Protein: CATSRRLGGETQYF. The chain employs TRBV15 and TRBJ2-5; perhaps TRBD1 as D (6 bases). In germline, CDR1 is LNHNV, CDR2 YYDKDF (reference sequence). The CDR3 consists of 14 residues. V dropped 3 bases and J dropped 4 bases, with 12 bases sitting between them.